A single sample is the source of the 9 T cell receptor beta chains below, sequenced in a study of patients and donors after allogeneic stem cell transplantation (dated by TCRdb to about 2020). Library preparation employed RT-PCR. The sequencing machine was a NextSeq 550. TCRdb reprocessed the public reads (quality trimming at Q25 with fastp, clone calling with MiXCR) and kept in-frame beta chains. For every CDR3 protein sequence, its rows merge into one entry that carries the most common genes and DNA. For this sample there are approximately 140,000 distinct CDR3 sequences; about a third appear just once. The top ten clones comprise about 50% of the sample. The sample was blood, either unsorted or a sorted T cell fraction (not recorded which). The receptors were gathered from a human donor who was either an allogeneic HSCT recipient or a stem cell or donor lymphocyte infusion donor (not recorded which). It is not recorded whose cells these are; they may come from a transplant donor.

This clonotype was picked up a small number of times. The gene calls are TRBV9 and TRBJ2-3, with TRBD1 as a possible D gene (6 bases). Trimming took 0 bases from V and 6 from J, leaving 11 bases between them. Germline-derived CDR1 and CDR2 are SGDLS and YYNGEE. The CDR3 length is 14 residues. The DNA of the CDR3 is TGTGCCAGCAGCGTAGCTGGGGGCCGGGATACGCAGTATTTT. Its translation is CASSVAGGRDTQYF.

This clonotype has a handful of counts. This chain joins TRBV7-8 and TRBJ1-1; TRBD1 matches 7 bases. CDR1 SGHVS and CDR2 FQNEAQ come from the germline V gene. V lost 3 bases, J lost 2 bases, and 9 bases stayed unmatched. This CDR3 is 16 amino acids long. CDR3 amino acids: CASSLGRGLINTEAFF. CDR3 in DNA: TGTGCCAGCAGCTTGGGCAGGGGGTTGATAAACACTGAAGCTTTCTTT.

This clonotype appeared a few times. CDR3 nucleotide sequence: TGTGCCAGCAGTTACACCGATGCCCGCACTGAAGCTTTCTTT. It specifies CASSYTDARTEAFF. V and J are TRBV6-2 or TRBV6-3 and TRBJ1-1; D is unclear. Germline loops: CDR1 MNHEY, CDR2 SVGEGT. This CDR3 contains 14 residues. Trimming pared 2 bases from V and 4 bases from J, leaving 11 bases between.

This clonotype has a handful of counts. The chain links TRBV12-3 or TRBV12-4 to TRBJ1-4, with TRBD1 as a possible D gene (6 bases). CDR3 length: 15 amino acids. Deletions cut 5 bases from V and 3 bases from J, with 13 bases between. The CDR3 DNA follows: TGTGCCAGCAGTGTACTAGGGGGGGCTAATGAAAAACTGTTTTTT. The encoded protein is CASSVLGGANEKLFF.

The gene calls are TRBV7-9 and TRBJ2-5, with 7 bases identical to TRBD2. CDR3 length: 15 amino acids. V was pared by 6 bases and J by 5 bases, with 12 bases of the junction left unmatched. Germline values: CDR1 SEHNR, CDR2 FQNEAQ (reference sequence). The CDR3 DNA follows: TGTGCCAGCAGGCGTTGGGGGGGTTCCAAGGAGACCCAGTACTTC. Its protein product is CASRRWGGSKETQYF.

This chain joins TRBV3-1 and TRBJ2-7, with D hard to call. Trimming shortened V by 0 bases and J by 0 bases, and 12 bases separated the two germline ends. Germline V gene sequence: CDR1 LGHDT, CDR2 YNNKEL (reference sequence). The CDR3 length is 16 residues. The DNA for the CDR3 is TGTGCCAGCAGCCAAGATCTCCGCCGTAACTCCTACGAGCAGTACTTC. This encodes CASSQDLRRNSYEQYF.

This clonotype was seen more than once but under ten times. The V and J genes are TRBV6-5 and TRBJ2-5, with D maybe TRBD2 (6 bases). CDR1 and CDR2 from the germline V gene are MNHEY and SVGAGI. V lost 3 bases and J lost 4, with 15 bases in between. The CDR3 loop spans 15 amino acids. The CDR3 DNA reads TGTGCCAGCAGTTATACCGGGACTCTGGGAGAGACCCAGTACTTC. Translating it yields CASSYTGTLGETQYF.

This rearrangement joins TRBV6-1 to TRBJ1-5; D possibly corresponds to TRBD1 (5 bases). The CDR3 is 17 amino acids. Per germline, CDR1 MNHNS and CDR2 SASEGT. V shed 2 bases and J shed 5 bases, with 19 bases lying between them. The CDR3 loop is CASSESSGRRNDQPQHF. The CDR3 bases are TGTGCCAGCAGTGAAAGCTCGGGACGGCGTAACGATCAGCCCCAGCATTTT.

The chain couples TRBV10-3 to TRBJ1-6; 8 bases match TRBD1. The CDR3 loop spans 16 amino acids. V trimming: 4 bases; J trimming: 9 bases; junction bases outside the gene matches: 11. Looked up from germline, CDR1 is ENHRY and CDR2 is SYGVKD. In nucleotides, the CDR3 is TGTGCCATCAGTGGGGCCCGGACAGGGCAAGGTTCACCCCTCCACTTT. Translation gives CAISGARTGQGSPLHF.